The rows below give T cell receptor beta chains drawn from one sample of a study of blood T cell repertoires in COVID-19. Method: immunoSEQ multiplex PCR; TCRdb's copy keeps in-frame clones and lacks some. The sample includes around 180,000 clones, about nine tenths of them seen just once. Sequencing input: peripheral blood. All receptors come from a man aged 65-85 years with active or convalescent COVID-19. CDR3s include the opening cysteine and the closing phenylalanine or tryptophan. D genes are given only for firm matches. Size values are once, few and many counts, or a class for expanded clones, and some rows have none.

V,size,D,length,J,CDR3,DNA
TRBV5-1,.,.,14,TRBJ1-3,CASSLEGQENTIYF,TGCGCCAGCAGTCTCGAGGGACAAGAAAACACCATATATTTT
TRBV7-2,.,.,14,TRBJ1-1,CASSLLWEGTEAFF,TGTGCCAGCAGCTTACTCTGGGAGGGGACTGAAGCTTTCTTT
TRBV19,few,TRBD2,15,TRBJ2-5,CASSISGGAGRTQYF,TGTGCCAGTAGTATTAGCGGGGGCGCCGGGCGGACCCAGTACTTC
TRBV19,.,TRBD2,15,TRBJ2-7,CASKPASGPTYEQYF,TGTGCCAGCAAACCCGCTAGCGGACCTACCTACGAGCAGTACTTC
TRBV7-2,.,TRBD1,18,TRBJ1-5,CASSLAGQGAYSNQPQHF,TGTGCCAGCAGCTTAGCGGGACAGGGGGCTTATAGCAATCAGCCCCAGCATTTT
TRBV27,.,.,14,TRBJ2-5,CASSSQRFQETQYF,TGTGCCAGCAGTTCCCAGCGGTTCCAAGAGACCCAGTACTTC
TRBV27,.,TRBD2,15,TRBJ2-7,CASSLTGGGTYEQYF,TGTGCCAGCAGCCTCACTGGGGGGGGGACCTACGAGCAGTACTTC
TRBV29-1,.,.,14,TRBJ1-4,CSVLDSSTNEKLFF,TGCAGCGTTCTGGACAGTTCAACTAATGAAAAACTGTTTTTT
TRBV29-1,.,TRBD2,14,TRBJ2-5,CSVVGAGGLETQYF,TGCAGCGTTGTAGGGGCGGGGGGCCTCGAGACCCAGTACTTC
TRBV12-3/TRBV12-4,.,TRBD1,12,TRBJ2-3,CASSPGQGPRYF,TGTGCCAGCAGTCCGGGACAGGGACCCCGGTATTTT
TRBV4-1,.,TRBD2,12,TRBJ2-5,CASGAGAETQYF,TGCGCCAGCGGAGCGGGAGCGGAGACCCAGTACTTC
TRBV2,.,.,14,TRBJ1-2,CASSESQGAYGYTF,TGTGCCAGCAGTGAATCACAGGGCGCGTATGGCTACACCTTC
TRBV9,.,TRBD1,16,TRBJ2-1,CASSVRPGQGGNEQFF,TGTGCCAGCAGCGTAAGACCGGGACAGGGGGGCAATGAGCAGTTCTTC
TRBV3-1/TRBV3-2,.,.,13,TRBJ1-1,CASSQEGVSEAFF,TGTGCCAGCAGCCAAGAAGGGGTCAGTGAAGCTTTCTTT
TRBV5-1,.,.,15,TRBJ2-5,CASSLVAREQETQYF,TGCGCCAGCAGCTTGGTTGCCCGAGAACAAGAGACCCAGTACTTC
TRBV28,once,.,16,TRBJ1-6,CASFNNEASYNSPLHF,TGTGCCAGCTTCAACAACGAGGCCTCCTATAATTCACCCCTCCACTTT
TRBV7-9,.,.,13,TRBJ2-7,CASSLNHVYEQYF,TGTGCCAGCAGCTTAAATCATGTCTACGAGCAGTACTTC
TRBV7-3,once,.,16,TRBJ2-5,CASSFAGTRGRETQYF,TGTGCCAGCAGCTTCGCCGGGACTCGTGGACGGGAGACCCAGTACTTC
TRBV27,.,TRBD1,14,TRBJ1-5,CASSLTGSNQPQHF,TGTGCCAGCAGTCTGACAGGGAGCAATCAGCCCCAGCATTTT
TRBV7-2,.,TRBD1,18,TRBJ1-1,CASSSRYEGQQKNTEAFF,TGTGCCAGCAGCTCAAGATACGAGGGACAGCAAAAGAACACTGAAGCTTTCTTT
TRBV10-2,once,.,14,TRBJ2-2,CASCFTGNTGELFF,TGCGCCAGCTGTTTTACAGGCAACACCGGGGAGCTGTTTTTT
TRBV30,.,TRBD1,16,TRBJ1-4,CAWKDRVLATNEKLFF,TGTGCCTGGAAGGACAGGGTATTAGCAACTAATGAAAAACTGTTTTTT
TRBV7-2,.,TRBD1,12,TRBJ2-7,CASSQDRAEQYF,TGTGCCAGCAGCCAAGACAGGGCCGAGCAGTACTTC
TRBV6-6,.,.,15,TRBJ1-5,CASSYADRPNQPQHF,TGTGCCAGCAGTTACGCCGACAGGCCTAATCAGCCCCAGCATTTT
TRBV19,.,TRBD1,14,TRBJ1-2,CASKKTGANYGYTF,TGTGCCAGTAAAAAGACAGGGGCAAACTATGGCTACACCTTC
TRBV7-2,.,TRBD2,15,TRBJ2-1,CASSPAGVSYNEQFF,TGTGCCAGCAGCCCAGCGGGAGTTTCCTACAATGAGCAGTTCTTC